A single sample gave rise to the 30 T cell receptor beta chains below, sequenced in a study of glioma-infiltrating T cells after dendritic cell vaccination. Clones were read by immunoSEQ multiplex PCR, and TCRdb kept only the in-frame ones, dropping some. This sample has over 90,000 clones, with 81% found just once. Sequencing was performed on blood, taken before dendritic cell vaccination. Every receptor here comes from a human donor with glioblastoma.

This chain uses TRBV12-5 with TRBJ1-4; unclear D gene. Trimming pared 10 bases from V and 0 bases from J, leaving 9 bases between. Germline CDR1 LGHNT, CDR2 FRNRAP. The CDR3 runs 13 residues. The CDR3 bases are TGTGCTACGGGGATTTCAACTAATGAAAAACTGTTTTTT. It encodes CATGISTNEKLFF.

This sequence joins TRBV7-9 and TRBJ1-2, with a possible D match to TRBD1 (5 bases). Trimming took 2 bases from V and 4 from J, leaving 11 bases between them. The CDR3 runs to 14 residues. The germline CDR1 and CDR2 sequences are SEHNR and FQNEAQ (reference sequence). CDR3 region: CASSLSGASYGYTF. The CDR3 DNA reads as TGTGCCAGCAGCTTAAGCGGGGCTTCCTATGGCTACACCTTC.

The rearrangement uses TRBV7-9 and TRBJ1-2; D is undetermined. This CDR3 spans 15 amino acids. CDR1 SEHNR and CDR2 FQNEAQ come from the germline V gene (reference sequence). The V end was cut by 2 bases, the J end by 0 bases, with 10 bases between. CDR3 sequence (DNA): TGTGCCAGCAGCTTATACGATGGAGCTAACTATGGCTACACCTTC. The encoded protein is CASSLYDGANYGYTF.

The gene calls are TRBV13 and TRBJ2-1, with 11 bases fitting TRBD1. This CDR3 has 16 amino acids. Per germline, CDR1 PRHDT and CDR2 FYEKMQ (reference sequence). Trimming at V came to 5 bases and at J to 6 bases, leaving 9 bases not matched to a gene. CDR3 DNA: TGTGCCAGCAGCCCGCTAGGGACAGGGGGGTCCAATGAGCAGTTCTTC. Encoded protein: CASSPLGTGGSNEQFF.

J is TRBJ2-2 and V is TRBV5-1; possible D gene TRBD2, 6 bases. Germline values: CDR1 SGHRS, CDR2 YFSETQ. CDR3 length equals 16 residues. Trimming left V 0 bases short and J 4 bases short, with 13 bases between. CDR3 DNA: TGCGCCAGCAGCTTGGTTGCGGGGCTGGCCACCGGGGAGCTGTTTTTT. This translates into CASSLVAGLATGELFF.

This clone has more than one count but fewer than ten. The V call is TRBV5-1, the J call TRBJ2-7, with 7 bases matching TRBD1. CDR1 and CDR2 from the germline V gene are SGHRS and YFSETQ. Trimming removed 1 base from V and 7 bases from J; junction bases left unmatched: 11. The CDR3 consists of 15 residues. The CDR3 loop reads CASSLSGTAEGEQYF. DNA of the CDR3: TGCGCCAGCAGCTTGTCCGGGACAGCCGAGGGGGAGCAGTACTTC.

This clone was recorded only once. V is TRBV7-2 and J is TRBJ2-1; D not resolved. The V end lost 0 bases, the J end lost 4 bases, and 13 bases lay between the germline ends. Germline CDR1 reads SGHTA; CDR2 reads FQGNSA. This CDR3 comprises 16 residues. The CDR3: CASSLAGSDQYNEQFF. CDR3 nucleotide sequence: TGTGCCAGCAGCTTAGCTGGTTCAGATCAATACAATGAGCAGTTCTTC. The variable domain in full, completed from reference TRBV7-2 and TRBJ2-1, reads GAGVSQSPSNKVTEKGKDVELRCDPISGHTALYWYRQSLGQGLEFLIYFQGNSAPDKSGLPSDRFSAERTGGSVSTLTIQRTQQEDSAVYLCASSLAGSDQYNEQFFGPGTRLTVL.

V gene TRBV6-5 combines with J gene TRBJ1-2; TRBD1 aligns across 9 bases. This CDR3 spans 14 amino acids. CDR1 MNHEY and CDR2 SVGAGI come from the germline V gene. The junction had 6 bases not matched to a gene; V was cut back by 5 bases and J by 5 bases. This CDR3 reads CASSRGQGYYGYTF. DNA of the CDR3: TGTGCCAGCAGTAGAGGACAGGGGTATTATGGCTACACCTTC.

J is TRBJ1-2 and V is TRBV19, with TRBD1 matching 9 bases. V shed 7 bases, J shed 6 bases, and the junction held 12 bases outside the gene matches. Germline CDR1 and CDR2: LNHDA and SQIVND (reference sequence). The CDR3 has 15 amino acids. The CDR3 is CASTLFGQGIDGYTF. The DNA for the CDR3 is TGTGCCAGTACCCTTTTCGGACAGGGGATCGATGGCTACACCTTC.

The table lists this clone with a few counts. The chain carries TRBV5-4 and TRBJ2-5; D not resolved. The better agreement between TRBJ2-7 and the DNA end casts doubt on the J call. Germline V gene data show CDR1 as SGHNT and CDR2 as YYREEE (reference sequence). The CDR3 runs 12 residues. The CDR3 nucleotides read TGTGCCAGCAGCTCAATAAACTACGAGCAGTACTTC. Translation gives CASSSINYEQYF.

The chain combines TRBV5-1 with TRBJ1-4, with 7 bases identical to TRBD1. V gave up 4 bases and J gave up 7 bases; unmatched junction bases: 7. The length of the CDR3 is 14 residues. Germline-derived CDR1 and CDR2 are SGHRS and YFSETQ. CDR3 DNA: TGCGCCAGCAGCCCGGGACAGATTAGTGAAAAACTGTTTTTT. It is translated as CASSPGQISEKLFF.

The chain couples TRBV15 to TRBJ2-6, with TRBD1 matching 7 bases. The germline CDR1 and CDR2 sequences are LNHNV and YYDKDF (reference sequence). CDR3 length: 20 residues. J was trimmed by 4 bases and V by 5 bases; bases with no gene match: 20. Written as DNA, the CDR3 is TGTGCCACCAGCGGAAGGGGATTGACAGGGTTTGTCTTAGGGGCCAACGTCCTGACTTTC. Its protein product is CATSGRGLTGFVLGANVLTF.

This clone has more than one count but fewer than ten. The chain uses TRBV10-1 and TRBJ2-1; the match to TRBD2 covers 7 bases. Germline CDR1 and CDR2: WNHNN and SYGVQD (reference sequence). The CDR3 has 13 residues. With 4 bases clipped from V and 5 bases from J, the junction kept 2 bases outside the gene matches. The CDR3 bases are TGCGCCAGCAGTGTCAGCGGGAACAATGAGCAGTTCTTC. This codes for CASSVSGNNEQFF.

This rearrangement joins TRBV5-4 to TRBJ1-6, with D maybe TRBD1 (5 bases). The CDR3 totals 16 residues. The V and J ends lost 4 bases and 4 bases respectively, with 15 bases between them. Germline V lookup: CDR1 SGHNT, CDR2 YYREEE (reference sequence). The CDR3 sequence: CASSDGPQGYNSPLHF. The CDR3 DNA reads TGTGCCAGCAGCGACGGCCCCCAGGGTTATAATTCACCCCTCCACTTT.

V and J are TRBV7-9 and TRBJ2-3, with 11 bases that match TRBD2. V lost 5 bases to trimming and J lost 4 bases; unmatched junction nucleotides: 14. Germline V gene lookup returns CDR1 SEHNR and CDR2 FQNEAQ (reference sequence). CDR3 size: 18 residues. The CDR3 DNA is TGTGCCAGCAGCCCCACTAGCGGGGGTTCTTCACGGGCAGATACGCAGTATTTT. Amino acid sequence: CASSPTSGGSSRADTQYF.

V gene TRBV13 combines with J gene TRBJ1-1; 9 positions agree with TRBD1. This CDR3 comprises 16 residues. The junction had 8 bases not matched to a gene; V was cut back by 5 bases and J by 1 base. Germline CDR1 and CDR2: PRHDT and FYEKMQ (reference sequence). CDR3 sequence: CASSTYPGQGNTEAFF. CDR3 nucleotide sequence: TGTGCCAGCAGCACCTACCCGGGACAGGGGAACACTGAAGCTTTCTTT. The full variable domain, rest sourced from reference TRBV13 and TRBJ1-1, is AAGVIQSPRHLIKEKRETATLKCYPIPRHDTVYWYQQGPGQDPQFLISFYEKMQSDKGSIPDRFSAQQFSDYHSELNMSSLELGDSALYFCASSTYPGQGNTEAFFGQGTRLTVV.

This chain joins TRBV18 and TRBJ2-3; 12 nucleotides line up with TRBD2. Germline V gene sequence: CDR1 KGHSH, CDR2 LQKENI. Losses at the gene ends were 5 bases for V and 3 bases for J; bases not matched to a gene: 9. CDR3 length: 17 amino acids. CDR3 protein: CASSSSSGGAGTDTQYF. In nucleotides, the CDR3 is TGTGCCAGCTCATCCTCTAGCGGGGGGGCCGGTACAGATACGCAGTATTTT.

The V call is TRBV19, the J call TRBJ1-5; D is perhaps TRBD1 (5 bases). V was shortened by 6 bases and J by 4 bases, with 10 bases between the two germline ends. Germline V lookup: CDR1 LNHDA, CDR2 SQIVND (reference sequence). The CDR3 covers 13 residues. The CDR3 DNA sequence: TGTGCCAGTAGGAGACAGCCTAATCAGCCCCAGCATTTT. This translates into CASRRQPNQPQHF.

This chain joins TRBV5-1 and TRBJ1-5; 9 nucleotides match TRBD1. The germline V gene has CDR1 SGHRS and CDR2 YFSETQ. The trim removed 4 bases at V and 4 bases at J, leaving 3 bases unmatched. The CDR3 runs to 14 residues. CDR3 DNA: TGCGCCAGCAGCCCCGGGACAGGGAATCAGCCCCAGCATTTT. Translation: CASSPGTGNQPQHF.

This chain joins TRBV19 and TRBJ2-5; 9 nucleotides agree with TRBD2. Germline V gives CDR1 LNHDA, CDR2 SQIVND (reference sequence). V lost 6 bases, J lost 1 base, and 6 bases stayed unmatched. The CDR3 has 15 amino acids. CDR3 coding DNA: TGTGCCAGTAGGACATTAGCGGGGGCCCAAGAGACCCAGTACTTC. It specifies CASRTLAGAQETQYF. Together with reference TRBV19 and TRBJ2-5, the CDR3 gives the full variable domain: DGGITQSPKYLFRKEGQNVTLSCEQNLNHDAMYWYRQDPGQGLRLIYYSQIVNDFQKGDIAEGYSVSREKKESFPLTVTSAQKNPTAFYLCASRTLAGAQETQYFGPGTRLLVL.

This rearrangement joins TRBV5-1 to TRBJ2-6, with D possibly being TRBD1 (6 bases). The CDR3 covers 16 residues. The ends were cut back, 2 bases at V and 2 bases at J, with 11 bases in the middle. The germline V gene has CDR1 SGHRS and CDR2 YFSETQ. The CDR3 here is CASSLQQGTGANVLTF. Here the CDR3 DNA reads TGCGCCAGCAGCTTACAGCAGGGGACTGGGGCCAACGTCCTGACTTTC. Full variable domain (rest looked up from reference TRBV5-1 and TRBJ2-6): KAGVTQTPRYLIKTRGQQVTLSCSPISGHRSVSWYQQTPGQGLQFLFEYFSETQRNKGNFPGRFSGRQFSNSRSEMNVSTLELGDSALYLCASSLQQGTGANVLTFGAGSRLTVL.

This chain links TRBV5-4 with TRBJ2-5; TRBD2 aligns across 11 bases. The CDR3 has 16 residues. Losses at the gene ends were 0 bases for V and 9 bases for J; bases not matched to a gene: 10. Per the germline V gene, CDR1 is SGHNT and CDR2 is YYREEE (reference sequence). CDR3 nucleotides: TGTGCCAGCAGCTTGGGTGCTAGCGGGGGGAAATCGGCCCAGTACTTC. Its protein product is CASSLGASGGKSAQYF.

V gene TRBV11-2 combines with J gene TRBJ1-5, with 7 bases fitting TRBD1. The germline gives CDR1 SGHAT, CDR2 FQNNGV. V shed 5 bases and J 6 bases; nucleotides not matched to a gene: 7. CDR3 length equals 14 residues. The DNA of the CDR3 is TGTGCCAGCAGCCCCACAGGGGATGGTCAGCCCCAGCATTTT. Translated, it gives CASSPTGDGQPQHF.

The chain links TRBV4-1 to TRBJ1-5; no definite D call. This CDR3 contains 15 residues. Trimming left V 0 bases short and J 7 bases short, with 13 bases between. Germline V lookup: CDR1 MGHRA, CDR2 YSYEKL. CDR3 region: CASSQDGWARQPQHF. For the CDR3, the DNA is TGCGCCAGCAGCCAAGATGGCTGGGCGCGACAGCCCCAGCATTTT.

The chain links TRBV7-2 to TRBJ1-1; unclear D gene. The CDR3 loop spans 15 amino acids. The V and J ends lost 2 bases and 1 base respectively, with 11 bases between them. Germline V lookup: CDR1 SGHTA, CDR2 FQGNSA. CDR3 loop: CASSLQVAKNTEAFF. Written as DNA, the CDR3 is TGTGCCAGCAGCTTACAGGTCGCAAAGAACACTGAAGCTTTCTTT.

The chain combines TRBV19 with TRBJ2-7, with 8 bases that match TRBD2. Per germline, CDR1 LNHDA and CDR2 SQIVND (reference sequence). J lost 2 bases, V lost 4 bases, and 4 bases had no gene match. The CDR3 has 14 amino acids. The CDR3 DNA is TGTGCCAGTAGTAGGTTCGGGGGGGCCTACGAGCAGTACTTC. It specifies CASSRFGGAYEQYF.

The chain carries TRBV4-1 and TRBJ2-2; 9 nucleotides agree with TRBD1. The V and J ends lost 3 bases and 3 bases, in that order; junction bases with no gene match: 11. From germline, CDR1 is MGHRA and CDR2 YSYEKL. The CDR3 length is 18 residues. CDR3 coding DNA: TGCGCCAGCAGCCAGCCCGAATGGGACAGGGAGGACACCGGGGAGCTGTTTTTT. Encoded protein: CASSQPEWDREDTGELFF.

The rearrangement links TRBV5-6 to TRBJ2-3, with 8 bases matching TRBD2. Germline CDR1 SGHDT, CDR2 YYEEEE. The V segment lost 0 bases and the J segment 1 base; nucleotides outside the gene matches: 1. The CDR3 runs 15 residues. The CDR3 spells CASSLDGGGTDTQYF. In DNA form, the CDR3 reads TGTGCCAGCAGCTTGGACGGGGGGGGCACAGATACGCAGTATTTT. The variable domain in full, with the rest retrieved from reference TRBV5-6 and TRBJ2-3, is DAGVTQSPTHLIKTRGQQVTLRCSPKSGHDTVSWYQQALGQGPQFIFQYYEEEERQRGNFPDRFSGHQFPNYSSELNVNALLLGDSALYLCASSLDGGGTDTQYFGPGTRLTVL.

The chain has TRBV11-3 and TRBJ2-7, with D unclear. CDR1 and CDR2 (germline): SGHNT, YENEEA. This CDR3 is built from 14 residues. V lost 5 bases and J lost 1, with 12 bases in between. Here the CDR3 DNA reads TGTGCCAGCAGCGTCAGGCAACCATCCTACGAGCAGTACTTC. Encoded protein: CASSVRQPSYEQYF.

The count of this clone is one. This sequence joins TRBV6-6 and TRBJ1-1; 7 bases are a match to TRBD1. CDR1 and CDR2 (germline): MNHNY, SVGAGI (reference sequence). V was clipped by 8 bases and J by 5 bases; unmatched bases: 2. This CDR3 comprises 11 residues. The DNA for the CDR3 is TGTGCCAGCCTACAGGGGACTGAAGCTTTCTTT. As protein: CASLQGTEAFF.